This T cell receptor (beta chain) derives from a study of CXCR3-negative and CXCR3-positive naive CD8 T cells. In preparing the TRB cDNA libraries, 5' RACE with UMI labels was used. TCRdb reanalyzed the 5' RACE reads, giving one entry per CDR3 protein sequence and no DNA. The table for this sample gives around 140,000 distinct CDR3 sequences. The receptor's source is a human donor in good health. Some clones in this sample may be carry-over from other donors' samples. Material for sequencing was naive CXCR3- CD8+ T cells from blood. Subset here: CD45RO-CCR7+CD27+CD95- naive CD8+ T cells lacking CXCR3 (TNR3-).

The CDR3 region is CSASRLADRTDTQYF. The rearrangement links TRBV20-1 to TRBJ2-3; TCRdb gives TRBD2 as the D gene, but with no DNA this cannot be confirmed. CDR3 size: 15 residues. CDR1 is DFQATT and CDR2 is SNEGSKA in the germline V gene (reference sequence).